One and the same sample provided the 10 T cell receptor beta chains below, sequenced in a study of shared clonotypes between healthy human individuals. The assay was immunoSEQ multiplex PCR, and TCRdb's table has in-frame clones only and misses some. Of approximately 2.5 million clones listed, approximately 94% are singletons. The sample taken for sequencing was naive CD4+ T cells from PBMCs. The subset is: CD45RA+ positively selected. These receptors came from a man aged 18 to 30 in good health. Some clones in this sample may be carry-over from other donors' samples.

V is TRBV5-6 and J is TRBJ2-5, with D maybe TRBD1 (5 bases). The better agreement between TRBJ2-7 and the DNA end casts doubt on the J call. Germline CDR1 is SGHDT and CDR2 is YYEEEE. This CDR3 has 14 residues. The CDR3 DNA is TGTGCCAGCAGCTTGGACAGGAGCCTCTACGAGCAGTACTTC. It translates to CASSLDRSLYEQYF.

CDR3 sequence: CASSFSPTSGSTDTQYF. In DNA, the CDR3 is TGTGCCAGCAGCTTTAGTCCGACTAGCGGGAGCACAGATACGCAGTATTTT. The chain is built from TRBV7-2 and TRBJ2-3; 10 bases align to TRBD2. With 3 bases clipped from V and 0 bases from J, the junction kept 6 bases outside the gene matches. The germline CDR1 and CDR2 sequences are SGHTA and FQGNSA. The CDR3 covers 17 residues.

This sequence joins TRBV11-1 and TRBJ1-1; D perhaps matches TRBD1 (6 bases). This CDR3 has 15 residues. Germline lookup yields CDR1 SGHAT and CDR2 FQDESV (reference sequence). V gave up 5 bases and J gave up 4 bases, with 17 bases separating them. CDR3 DNA: TGTGCCAGCAGCAACCAACGGGTGGGGGCCACTGAAGCTTTCTTT. Translated, it gives CASSNQRVGATEAFF.

The chain uses TRBV4-2 and TRBJ1-3; D ambiguous. This CDR3 spans 15 amino acids. Trimming took off 0 bases at V and 0 bases at J, with 6 bases between the two ends. Per the germline V gene, CDR1 is LGHNA and CDR2 is YNFKEQ. The CDR3, as DNA: TGTGCCAGCAGCCAAGAAATGAGCTCTGGAAACACCATATATTTT. It codes for CASSQEMSSGNTIYF.

The sample holds one count of this clone. The identical CDR3 is also encoded by other nucleotide sequences in the sample. The V and J genes are TRBV7-2 and TRBJ1-2; 12 nucleotides match TRBD1. CDR3 length: 18 residues. CDR1 and CDR2 from the germline V gene are SGHTA and FQGNSA. Losses at the gene ends were 2 bases for V and 8 bases for J; bases not matched to a gene: 15. CDR3 in amino acids: CASSLTRPRGQGAGGYTF. In DNA, the CDR3 is TGTGCCAGCAGCTTAACACGTCCCAGGGGACAGGGGGCCGGCGGCTACACCTTC.

The chain combines TRBV7-8 with TRBJ1-3; D unclear. Trimming took off 5 bases at V and 3 bases at J, with 11 bases between the two ends. The CDR3 runs 14 residues. Germline CDR1 reads SGHVS; CDR2 reads FQNEAQ. CDR3: CASSLQELGNTIYF. As DNA, the CDR3 is TGTGCCAGCAGCCTCCAGGAGCTTGGAAACACCATATATTTT.

The CDR3 region is CASSQDRTSGIGEQFF. As DNA, the CDR3 is TGCGCCAGCAGCCAAGACAGGACTAGCGGGATAGGTGAGCAGTTCTTC. The chain carries TRBV4-1 and TRBJ2-1, with 12 nucleotides matching TRBD2. Trimming at V came to 0 bases and at J to 9 bases, leaving 6 bases not matched to a gene. The CDR3 loop spans 16 amino acids. Germline CDR1 reads MGHRA; CDR2 reads YSYEKL.

The genes are TRBV2 and TRBJ1-4; weak D call: TRBD1 (5 bases). Trimming took 6 bases from V and 5 from J, leaving 13 bases between them. This CDR3 contains 14 residues. Germline CDR1 is SNHLY and CDR2 is FYNNEI. The CDR3 here is CASRGTESNEKLFF. The DNA of the CDR3 is TGTGCCAGCAGAGGGACTGAAAGCAATGAAAAACTGTTTTTT.

The rearrangement joins TRBV5-8 to TRBJ1-1; D gene unclear. Trimming stripped 2 bases from V and 2 bases from J, with 4 bases between. Germline-derived CDR1 and CDR2 are SGHTS and YDEGEE. The CDR3 totals 12 residues. As DNA, the CDR3 is TGTGCCAGCAGCTTCCTTAACACTGAAGCTTTCTTT. Amino acid sequence: CASSFLNTEAFF.

This sequence joins TRBV6-1 and TRBJ2-1, with unresolved D. Germline CDR1 and CDR2: MNHNS and SASEGT. The CDR3 is made up of 12 amino acids. V lost 10 bases and J lost 6, with 13 bases in between. CDR3 sequence: CATSSWGNEQFF. The CDR3 nucleotides read TGTGCCACCTCTAGTTGGGGCAATGAGCAGTTCTTC.